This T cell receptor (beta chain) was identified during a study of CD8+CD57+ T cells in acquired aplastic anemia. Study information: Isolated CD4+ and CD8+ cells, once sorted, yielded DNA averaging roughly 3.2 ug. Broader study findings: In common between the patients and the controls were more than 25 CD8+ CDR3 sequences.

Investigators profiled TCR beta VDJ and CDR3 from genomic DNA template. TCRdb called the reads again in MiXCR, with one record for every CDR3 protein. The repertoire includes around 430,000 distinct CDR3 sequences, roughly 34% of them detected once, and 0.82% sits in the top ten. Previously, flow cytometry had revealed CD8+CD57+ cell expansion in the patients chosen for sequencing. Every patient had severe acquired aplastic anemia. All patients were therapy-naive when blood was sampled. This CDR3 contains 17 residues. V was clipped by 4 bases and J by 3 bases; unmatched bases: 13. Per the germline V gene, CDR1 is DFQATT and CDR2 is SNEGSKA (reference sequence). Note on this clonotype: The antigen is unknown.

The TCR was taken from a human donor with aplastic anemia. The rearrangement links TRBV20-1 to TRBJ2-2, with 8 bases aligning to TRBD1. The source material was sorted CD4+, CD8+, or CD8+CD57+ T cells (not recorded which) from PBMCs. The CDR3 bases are TGCAGTGCTAAGGGCAGGGGGCGAGTGAGGGACACCGGGGAGCTGTTTTTT. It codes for CSAKGRGRVRDTGELFF.